The present TCR beta chain was sequenced within a study of cytomegalovirus exposure and HLA in healthy donors. PCR involved 60 Vbeta and 13 Jbeta primers. TCRdb's copy holds only in-frame clones and misses some; the assay was immunoSEQ multiplex PCR. Of roughly 96,000 clones in the sample, approximately 75% were seen once. Germline V lookup: CDR1 MNHNY, CDR2 SVGAGI (reference sequence). CDR3 length equals 13 residues. V was pared by 2 bases and J by 6 bases, with 11 bases between. The chain recombines TRBV6-6 with TRBJ2-7; D may be TRBD2 (6 bases). The sequence was collected from a woman in her 70s in good health and CMV-seropositive. Sequenced: PBMCs. The CDR3 nucleotides are TGTGCCAGCAGTTACGGGACTGGGGTCGAGCAGTACTTC. Its protein product is CASSYGTGVEQYF.